Below, 26 T cell receptor beta chains from the same sample are listed, as sequenced in a study of CD8+CD57+ T cells in acquired aplastic anemia. CDR3 and TCR beta VDJ profiling relied on a genomic DNA template. MiXCR was run by TCRdb on the reads, yielding one entry per CDR3 protein. The sample contains 250,000 to 300,000 distinct CDR3 sequences, around three fifths of which appear only once. Source material: sorted CD4+, CD8+, or CD8+CD57+ T cells (not recorded which) from PBMCs. Receptor source: a human donor with severe aplastic anemia or a healthy control (not recorded which).

The chain is built from TRBV7-2 and TRBJ1-1; D perhaps matches TRBD1 (6 bases). V gave up 1 base and J gave up 6 bases, with 12 bases separating them. This CDR3 has 14 amino acids. From germline, CDR1 is SGHTA and CDR2 FQGNSA. CDR3 amino acids: CASSLVNRVSEAFF. The CDR3 bases are TGTGCCAGCAGCTTAGTGAACAGGGTGTCTGAAGCTTTCTTT.

This clonotype was recorded many times. V and J are TRBV6-5 and TRBJ1-2; 9 bases agree with TRBD1. Trimming took 5 bases from V and 7 from J; bases not matched to a gene: 5. CDR3 length: 13 amino acids. From germline, CDR1 is MNHEY and CDR2 SVGAGI. Here the CDR3 reads CASSKQGASGYTF. In DNA, the CDR3 is TGTGCCAGCAGTAAACAGGGGGCCTCTGGCTACACCTTC.

The CDR3 DNA sequence: TGTGCCAGCACATTTGCTTCGACGAACACTGAAGCTTTCTTT. Its translation: CASTFASTNTEAFF. The genes are TRBV2 and TRBJ1-1; D gene ambiguous. The CDR3 covers 14 residues. The germline gives CDR1 SNHLY, CDR2 FYNNEI. V lost 7 bases to trimming and J lost 1 base, with 13 bases between them.

To note about this clonotype: One base away lies a much larger clone, so this may be a sequencing read error. The chain uses TRBV20-1 and TRBJ2-7, with 9 bases aligning to TRBD1. Germline lookup yields CDR1 DFQATT and CDR2 SNEGSKA (reference sequence). V was clipped by 4 bases and J by 6 bases; unmatched bases: 10. The CDR3 runs to 14 residues. The CDR3 DNA sequence: TGCAGTGCTACAACATCCCCGGACAGGGGCGAGCAGTACTTC. Protein product: CSATTSPDRGEQYF.

At least ten counts were recorded for this clonotype. The chain links TRBV19 to TRBJ2-2; no clear D. The CDR3 runs 13 residues. Trimming pared 7 bases from V and 6 bases from J, leaving 12 bases between. In germline, CDR1 is LNHDA, CDR2 SQIVND (reference sequence). The CDR3 coding sequence is TGTGCCAGTAATCTCGGGTTATCCGGGGAGCTGTTTTTT. Translated: CASNLGLSGELFF.

V gene TRBV19 combines with J gene TRBJ2-3; no clear D gene. CDR1 and CDR2 (germline): LNHDA, SQIVND (reference sequence). V was shortened by 4 bases and J by 4 bases, with 9 bases between the two germline ends. This CDR3 region has 13 residues. This CDR3 is CASSNLLPDTQYF. The CDR3 bases are TGTGCCAGTAGTAACCTTTTACCAGATACGCAGTATTTT.

V and J are TRBV9 and TRBJ1-4; D gene unclear. Trimming took 4 bases from V and 5 from J, leaving 9 bases between them. This CDR3 has 13 amino acids. Germline CDR1 reads SGDLS; CDR2 reads YYNGEE. CDR3 sequence reads: CASSPGENEKLFF. DNA for the CDR3: TGTGCCAGCAGCCCCGGGGAGAATGAAAAACTGTTTTTT.

The V and J genes are TRBV19 and TRBJ1-5; D is uncertain. Trimming took 9 bases from V and 0 from J, leaving 9 bases between them. The CDR3 is 13 residues long. Germline CDR1 and CDR2: LNHDA and SQIVND (reference sequence). In DNA form, the CDR3 reads TGTGCCAGCCAGAGGTATAGCAATCAGCCCCAGCATTTT. The encoded protein is CASQRYSNQPQHF.

This chain links TRBV24-1 with TRBJ1-5, with D possibly being TRBD1 (6 bases). The CDR3 length is 12 residues. V was pared by 7 bases and J by 7 bases, with 10 bases between. From germline, CDR1 is KGHDR and CDR2 SFDVKD. This CDR3 reads CATRQGLQPQHF. For the CDR3, the DNA is TGTGCCACCAGACAGGGATTGCAGCCCCAGCATTTT.

The chain recombines TRBV20-1 with TRBJ2-7; 11 bases align to TRBD2. CDR3 length: 14 residues. J lost 3 bases, V lost 1 base, and 2 bases had no gene match. Germline V CDR1 and CDR2: DFQATT, SNEGSKA (reference sequence). CDR3 sequence: CSARVGLAGYEQYF. DNA for the CDR3: TGCAGTGCTAGAGTCGGACTAGCGGGCTACGAGCAGTACTTC.

This clonotype was picked up many times. This chain uses TRBV20-1 with TRBJ2-1, with D perhaps TRBD2 (6 bases). The V gene's germline CDR1 is DFQATT and CDR2 SNEGSKA (reference sequence). V was pared by 7 bases and J by 6 bases, with 19 bases between. This CDR3 contains 14 residues. The DNA for the CDR3 is TGCAGTGTGACCCCGACGACCGGGGGCAATGAGCAGTTCTTC. Protein: CSVTPTTGGNEQFF.

This clonotype was picked up one time. The rearrangement links TRBV20-1 to TRBJ2-7; D is uncertain. CDR3 length: 15 amino acids. Trimming shortened V by 1 base and J by 0 bases, and 13 bases separated the two germline ends. Germline V CDR1 and CDR2: DFQATT, SNEGSKA (reference sequence). The CDR3 protein is CSARVRRASSYEQYF. Here the CDR3 DNA reads TGCAGTGCTAGAGTTCGCCGGGCAAGCTCCTACGAGCAGTACTTC.

The rearrangement links TRBV7-9 to TRBJ2-1; D gene uncertain. This CDR3 contains 15 residues. Trimming left V 5 bases short and J 4 bases short, with 15 bases between. Germline V gene data show CDR1 as SEHNR and CDR2 as FQNEAQ (reference sequence). The CDR3 DNA is TGTGCCAGCAGCCGACCGGGTGACTTTTACAATGAGCAGTTCTTC. Translated: CASSRPGDFYNEQFF.

The rearrangement links TRBV7-9 to TRBJ2-3; the D gene is possibly TRBD1 (6 bases). Trimming stripped 6 bases from V and 2 bases from J, with 18 bases between. Germline CDR1 reads SEHNR; CDR2 reads FQNEAQ (reference sequence). This CDR3 contains 16 residues. Here the CDR3 reads CASSSGQGLDTDTQYF. The CDR3, as DNA: TGTGCCAGCAGTTCGGGGCAGGGGTTAGACACAGATACGCAGTATTTT.

V gene TRBV7-3 combines with J gene TRBJ2-3; tentatively, D is TRBD1 (5 bases). Germline V gives CDR1 SGHTA, CDR2 FQGTGA. Trimming removed 5 bases at V and 9 bases at J, with 18 bases between. The CDR3 runs to 14 residues. CDR3 sequence (DNA): TGTGCCAGCAGCATAAGCCAGGGCACGGAGACGCAGTATTTT. Translation gives CASSISQGTETQYF.

This chain joins TRBV2 and TRBJ1-1; D not resolved. V was trimmed by 1 base and J by 1 base, leaving 10 bases between them. This CDR3 has 15 residues. Looked up from germline, CDR1 is SNHLY and CDR2 is FYNNEI. CDR3 amino acids: CASSEGLDGNTEAFF. As DNA, the CDR3 is TGTGCCAGCAGTGAAGGCTTAGACGGGAACACTGAAGCTTTCTTT.

The chain combines TRBV18 with TRBJ2-7, with D possibly matching TRBD1 (6 bases). V was shortened by 5 bases and J by 10 bases, with 24 bases between the two germline ends. The germline gives CDR1 KGHSH, CDR2 LQKENI. The CDR3 runs 15 residues. The CDR3 region is CASSSITTGNRDQYF. The DNA of the CDR3 is TGTGCCAGCTCATCCATTACCACAGGGAACCGCGATCAGTACTTC. The whole variable domain, remainder taken from reference TRBV18 and TRBJ2-7, is NAGVMQNPRHLVRRRGQEARLRCSPMKGHSHVYWYRQLPEEGLKFMVYLQKENIIDESGMPKERFSAEFPKEGPSILRIQQVVRGDSAAYFCASSSITTGNRDQYFGPGTRLTVT.

This chain joins TRBV15 and TRBJ2-7; TRBD2 agrees at 11 bases. Germline trimming cut 5 bases from V and 2 bases from J; bases unmatched to any gene: 2. CDR3 length: 14 amino acids. Looked up from germline, CDR1 is LNHNV and CDR2 is YYDKDF (reference sequence). CDR3 protein: CATSQLAGAYEQYF. DNA of the CDR3: TGTGCCACCAGCCAACTAGCGGGAGCCTACGAGCAGTACTTC.

The V gene is TRBV15, the J gene TRBJ2-7, with D possibly TRBD2 on 5 matching bases. CDR1 and CDR2 from the germline V gene are LNHNV and YYDKDF (reference sequence). CDR3 length equals 15 residues. The V end was cut by 3 bases, the J end by 3 bases, with 15 bases between. The DNA of the CDR3 is TGTGCCACCAGCAGGAACCTTGCTCGGGACTACGAGCAGTACTTC. It codes for CATSRNLARDYEQYF.

V is TRBV7-6 and J is TRBJ1-2, with TRBD1 identical over 7 bases. Germline V gene data show CDR1 as SGHVS and CDR2 as FNYEAQ. CDR3 size: 15 residues. Trimming at V came to 5 bases and at J to 4 bases, leaving 10 bases not matched to a gene. CDR3 residues: CASSPGGGRGYGYTF. CDR3 nucleotides: TGTGCCAGCAGCCCCGGAGGGGGCCGGGGCTATGGCTACACCTTC.

This chain uses TRBV6-4 with TRBJ1-2, with no clear D. Germline V gene sequence: CDR1 MRHNA, CDR2 SNTAGT. Trimming removed 11 bases at V and 11 bases at J, with 21 bases between. The CDR3 sequence is 12 residues long. CDR3 sequence: CAPARWVLGYTF. The CDR3 DNA reads TGTGCCCCCGCCAGATGGGTCTTAGGGTACACCTTC.

V and J are TRBV3-1 and TRBJ2-1, with 12 positions matching TRBD2. With V trimmed by 10 bases and J by 3 bases, 10 bases remained unmatched. Germline V gives CDR1 LGHDT, CDR2 YNNKEL (reference sequence). The CDR3 has 16 residues. The CDR3 protein is CATGSSGGGFYNEQFF. CDR3 DNA: TGTGCCACTGGGTCTAGCGGGGGGGGATTCTACAATGAGCAGTTCTTC.

In its sample, this clonotype was seen a few times. The chain links TRBV2 to TRBJ1-2; no clear D gene. V was pared by 7 bases and J by 12 bases, with 18 bases between. CDR1 and CDR2 from the germline V gene are SNHLY and FYNNEI. The CDR3 is made up of 12 amino acids. In DNA, the CDR3 is TGTGCCAGCACTAACACGAGGGCGAGGAACACCTTC. This encodes CASTNTRARNTF.

This clonotype was counted a single time. This CDR3 reads CASSLYLDTQYF. The CDR3 nucleotides read TGTGCCAGCAGCTTATATTTAGATACGCAGTATTTT. J is TRBJ2-3 and V is TRBV7-2; D is ambiguous. With 2 bases removed from V and 5 bases from J, the gap between germline ends came to 5 bases. The germline CDR1 and CDR2 sequences are SGHTA and FQGNSA. The CDR3 is 12 amino acids. The full variable domain, with the rest looked up from reference TRBV7-2 and TRBJ2-3, is GAGVSQSPSNKVTEKGKDVELRCDPISGHTALYWYRQSLGQGLEFLIYFQGNSAPDKSGLPSDRFSAERTGGSVSTLTIQRTQQEDSAVYLCASSLYLDTQYFGPGTRLTVL.

This clonotype was detected ten times or more. The rearrangement uses TRBV9 and TRBJ2-3; D not certain. Trimming cost V 2 bases and J 0 bases, with 4 bases left between them. The CDR3 is made up of 13 amino acids. Germline values: CDR1 SGDLS, CDR2 YYNGEE. As DNA, the CDR3 is TGTGCCAGCAGCGTGTCTAGCACAGATACGCAGTATTTT. Residues: CASSVSSTDTQYF.

The rearrangement links TRBV20-1 to TRBJ2-1; no definite D call. The length of the CDR3 is 13 residues. V was cut by 1 base and J by 2 bases, with 6 bases left in between. Germline-derived CDR1 and CDR2 are DFQATT and SNEGSKA (reference sequence). This CDR3 reads CSARAPTYNEQFF. The DNA for the CDR3 is TGCAGTGCTAGAGCCCCCACCTACAATGAGCAGTTCTTC.